Given below is one T cell receptor (beta chain) in context. Antigen unknown. This entry comes from a study of beta chain features in type 1 diabetes. Central memory, naive, regulatory and stem cell-like memory CD4+ cells were sorted by CD45RO/CCR7/CD25/CD127/CD95/CD27. Germline V lookup: CDR1 SGHRS, CDR2 YFSETQ. CDR3 length: 15 amino acids. Trimming cost V 4 bases and J 3 bases, with 13 bases left between them. Study-level findings and limits: Moderately but significantly shorter TCRB CDR3s were found in Type 1 diabetes patients in all four CD4+ subsets. Naive, central memory and Treg TCRB repertoires appeared more alike in patients than in healthy donors.

Every isolated RNA sample was fully reverse transcribed, so sequencing captured expressed TCRB transcripts. Libraries were prepared by immunoSEQ multiplex PCR; TCRdb keeps only in-frame clonotypes and omits some of them. The sample includes about 160,000 clones, about a tenth of them seen just once. The receptor was isolated from a man aged 30 to 45 with type 1 diabetes. This chain links TRBV5-1 with TRBJ2-2; possibly TRBD1 for D (6 bases). Specimen: central memory CD4+ T cells from blood. The CDR3 is CASSRGDRHTGELFF. Here the CDR3 DNA reads TGCGCCAGCAGCCGGGGTGACAGGCACACCGGGGAGCTGTTTTTT.